This entry lists 29 T cell receptor beta chains sequenced from one sample in a study of T cell changes during pregnancy in multiple sclerosis. The data were produced by immunoSEQ multiplex PCR, yet TCRdb's version contains in-frame clones alone and is incomplete. Of just under 50,000 clones in the sample, around 94% are singletons; the top ten hold less than 0.4%. The source was CD4+ T cells from peripheral blood mononuclear cells, collected in the third trimester of pregnancy. The receptors derive from a female donor with multiple sclerosis, enrolled in a pregnancy study.

The genes are TRBV18 and TRBJ1-1; D is uncertain. V lost 3 bases to trimming and J lost 3 bases, with 8 bases between them. This CDR3 is built from 13 residues. CDR1 KGHSH and CDR2 LQKENI come from the germline V gene. CDR3 in amino acids: CASSPKGDTEAFF. DNA for the CDR3: TGTGCCAGCTCACCCAAGGGAGACACTGAAGCTTTCTTT.

V and J are TRBV7-2 and TRBJ2-7; 9 bases are a match to TRBD2. The trim removed 3 bases at V and 1 base at J, leaving 4 bases unmatched. The CDR3 runs 15 residues. Germline CDR1 is SGHTA and CDR2 is FQGNSA. Here the CDR3 reads CASSFGGGASYEQYF. DNA for the CDR3: TGTGCCAGCAGCTTCGGCGGGGGGGCATCCTACGAGCAGTACTTC.

V is TRBV19 and J is TRBJ2-1, with 10 bases aligning to TRBD2. V was clipped by 5 bases and J by 0 bases; unmatched bases: 7. The CDR3 covers 17 residues. Germline V CDR1 and CDR2: LNHDA, SQIVND (reference sequence). The CDR3 DNA follows: TGTGCCAGTAGTTTGTTCTCTAGCGGGAGCTCCTACAATGAGCAGTTCTTC. Translated, it gives CASSLFSSGSSYNEQFF.

This rearrangement joins TRBV27 to TRBJ1-1; D uncertain. The CDR3 covers 15 residues. The germline V and J ends were trimmed by 2 bases and 0 bases, with 10 bases remaining between them. Germline V gene data show CDR1 as MNHEY and CDR2 as SMNVEV (reference sequence). In DNA, the CDR3 is TGTGCCAGCAGTTTAGTGGCAGGAATGAACACTGAAGCTTTCTTT. It yields the protein CASSLVAGMNTEAFF.

The rearrangement links TRBV11-2 to TRBJ2-1; TRBD2 matches at 11 bases. There are 16 residues in the CDR3. The germline V gene encodes CDR1 SGHAT and CDR2 FQNNGV. V was clipped by 5 bases and J by 8 bases; unmatched bases: 11. This CDR3 is CASSLLTSGSTDEQFF. CDR3 sequence (DNA): TGTGCCAGCAGCCTCCTCACTAGCGGGAGTACGGATGAGCAGTTCTTC.

V is TRBV5-1 and J is TRBJ2-3, with D uncertain. The CDR3 consists of 15 residues. The germline gives CDR1 SGHRS, CDR2 YFSETQ. Trimming removed 0 bases from V and 3 bases from J, with 11 bases in between. The CDR3 DNA sequence: TGCGCCAGCAGCTTGGGCGGAACTGGGACAGATACGCAGTATTTT. It translates to CASSLGGTGTDTQYF.

This rearrangement joins TRBV5-4 to TRBJ2-5; possible D gene TRBD2, 6 bases. This CDR3 is built from 17 residues. V was trimmed by 0 bases and J by 3 bases, leaving 18 bases between them. Per germline, CDR1 SGHNT and CDR2 YYREEE (reference sequence). The DNA for the CDR3 is TGTGCCAGCAGCTTGGTGGGACGGGAGACGGGCAAAGAGACCCAGTACTTC. Protein product: CASSLVGRETGKETQYF.

The DNA of the CDR3 is TGTGCCAGCAGTGGGACAGTACAAGAGACCCAGTACTTC. The encoded protein is CASSGTVQETQYF. The chain couples TRBV6-5 to TRBJ2-5; 7 bases map to TRBD1. The junction had 2 bases not matched to a gene; V was cut back by 5 bases and J by 2 bases. CDR1 is MNHEY, CDR2 SVGAGI, per germline. This CDR3 contains 13 residues.

V is TRBV5-1 and J is TRBJ1-1, with 7 bases fitting TRBD1. V shed 5 bases, J shed 5 bases, and the junction held 15 bases outside the gene matches. The length of the CDR3 is 16 residues. CDR1 and CDR2 from the germline V gene are SGHRS and YFSETQ. The CDR3 bases are TGCGCCAGCAGTGGATTTGGGAGGACAGGCGGAACTGAAGCTTTCTTT. It is translated as CASSGFGRTGGTEAFF.

V is TRBV4-1 and J is TRBJ2-5, with 11 positions matching TRBD2. With 1 base clipped from V and 2 bases from J, the junction kept 6 bases outside the gene matches. CDR1 MGHRA and CDR2 YSYEKL come from the germline V gene. The CDR3 has 17 amino acids. Here the CDR3 reads CASSQGRLAGGQETQYF. For the CDR3, the DNA is TGCGCCAGCAGCCAAGGTCGGCTAGCGGGAGGACAAGAGACCCAGTACTTC.

This chain links TRBV19 with TRBJ2-3, with 12 bases lining up with TRBD2. This CDR3 has 15 amino acids. The V segment lost 6 bases and the J segment 5 bases; nucleotides outside the gene matches: 6. The germline V gene has CDR1 LNHDA and CDR2 SQIVND (reference sequence). The CDR3: CASRSLAGGLDTQYF. Written as DNA, the CDR3 is TGTGCCAGTAGGTCCCTAGCGGGAGGGCTAGATACGCAGTATTTT.

The chain recombines TRBV11-3 with TRBJ2-1; 9 bases fit TRBD2. The V and J ends lost 5 bases and 9 bases, in that order; junction bases with no gene match: 20. Germline-derived CDR1 and CDR2 are SGHNT and YENEEA. This CDR3 has 18 amino acids. CDR3 in amino acids: CASSPVRISGLASGEQFF. In DNA form, the CDR3 reads TGTGCCAGCAGCCCGGTCAGAATATCGGGACTAGCTTCGGGTGAGCAGTTCTTC.

V and J are TRBV2 and TRBJ1-1; 7 bases align to TRBD1. The trim removed 7 bases at V and 6 bases at J, leaving 5 bases unmatched. The CDR3 consists of 12 residues. Germline V gives CDR1 SNHLY, CDR2 FYNNEI. The CDR3 nucleotides read TGTGCCAGCAACAGGGGATGGGCTGAAGCTTTCTTT. Its protein is CASNRGWAEAFF.

The chain recombines TRBV5-1 with TRBJ2-1; 16 positions agree with TRBD2. CDR1 is SGHRS, CDR2 YFSETQ, per germline. The CDR3 is 18 amino acids. Germline trimming cut 2 bases from V and 10 bases from J; bases unmatched to any gene: 12. CDR3 sequence (DNA): TGCGCCAGCAGCTTAATCGGGACTAGCGGGAGGGCCTTAGGAGAGCAGTTCTTC. It is translated as CASSLIGTSGRALGEQFF.

The rearrangement joins TRBV5-4 to TRBJ2-3; 9 nucleotides align to TRBD2. Looked up from germline, CDR1 is SGHNT and CDR2 is YYREEE (reference sequence). The ends lost 3 bases at V and 0 bases at J; junction bases unmatched: 2. This CDR3 comprises 15 residues. The CDR3 protein is CASSSLAGSTDTQYF. The CDR3 nucleotides are TGTGCCAGCAGCTCCCTAGCGGGGAGCACAGATACGCAGTATTTT.

The rearrangement uses TRBV11-2 and TRBJ1-2; 11 bases agree with TRBD1. Looked up from germline, CDR1 is SGHAT and CDR2 is FQNNGV. Trimming removed 3 bases from V and 7 bases from J; junction bases left unmatched: 1. The CDR3 runs to 13 residues. The CDR3 DNA sequence: TGTGCCAGCAGCTTGGGACAGGGGGTTGGCTACACCTTC. It translates to CASSLGQGVGYTF.

This chain joins TRBV7-2 and TRBJ1-3, with D uncertain. The CDR3 length is 14 residues. V was cut by 5 bases and J by 3 bases, with 11 bases left in between. Germline V gene sequence: CDR1 SGHTA, CDR2 FQGNSA. As DNA, the CDR3 is TGTGCCAGCAGCGTATACAACCTTGGAAACACCATATATTTT. It codes for CASSVYNLGNTIYF.

The rearrangement uses TRBV19 and TRBJ2-6; 12 bases align to TRBD1. J lost 2 bases, V lost 4 bases, and 0 bases had no gene match. CDR1 is LNHDA and CDR2 is SQIVND in the germline V gene (reference sequence). The CDR3 has 16 amino acids. Here the CDR3 reads CASSRDRGPGANVLTF. In DNA form, the CDR3 reads TGTGCCAGTAGTAGGGACAGGGGGCCTGGGGCCAACGTCCTGACTTTC.

The gene calls are TRBV7-2 and TRBJ1-2; 7 positions agree with TRBD1. The junction had 5 bases not matched to a gene; V was cut back by 7 bases and J by 0 bases. CDR3 length equals 14 residues. The germline CDR1 and CDR2 sequences are SGHTA and FQGNSA. CDR3 DNA: TGTGCCAGCACTTTCGACAGGGCTAACTATGGCTACACCTTC. Its translation is CASTFDRANYGYTF.

The chain uses TRBV5-1 and TRBJ2-7; 9 bases match TRBD1. Germline loops: CDR1 SGHRS, CDR2 YFSETQ. CDR3 size: 15 residues. Losses at the gene ends were 2 bases for V and 4 bases for J; bases not matched to a gene: 7. CDR3 sequence (DNA): TGCGCCAGCAGCTTAGGGGACAGGGACGATTACGAGCAGTACTTC. Encoded protein: CASSLGDRDDYEQYF. Full variable domain (rest looked up from reference TRBV5-1 and TRBJ2-7): KAGVTQTPRYLIKTRGQQVTLSCSPISGHRSVSWYQQTPGQGLQFLFEYFSETQRNKGNFPGRFSGRQFSNSRSEMNVSTLELGDSALYLCASSLGDRDDYEQYFGPGTRLTVT.

The V gene is TRBV9, the J gene TRBJ2-5; 8 bases align to TRBD2. This CDR3 is 17 amino acids long. The J segment lost 2 bases and the V segment lost 0 bases, leaving 9 bases of the junction unmatched. Germline-derived CDR1 and CDR2 are SGDLS and YYNGEE. CDR3 bases: TGTGCCAGCAGCGTAGCTTCCAGCGGGGGAACTCAAGAGACCCAGTACTTC. Residues: CASSVASSGGTQETQYF.

This chain joins TRBV5-5 and TRBJ1-5; D ambiguous. The CDR3 covers 14 residues. V was cut by 4 bases and J by 3 bases, with 11 bases left in between. In germline, CDR1 is SGHKS, CDR2 YYEKEE (reference sequence). The CDR3 reads CASSRPGFNQPQHF. DNA of the CDR3: TGTGCCAGCAGCCGCCCGGGGTTCAATCAGCCCCAGCATTTT.

This chain connects TRBV28 to TRBJ1-5, with D possibly matching TRBD1 (6 bases). V was trimmed by 4 bases and J by 4 bases, leaving 8 bases between them. In germline, CDR1 is MDHEN, CDR2 SYDVKM. This CDR3 contains 13 residues. The CDR3 protein is CASSSQGNQPQHF. CDR3 DNA: TGTGCCAGCAGTTCACAGGGAAATCAGCCCCAGCATTTT.

V gene TRBV7-2 combines with J gene TRBJ1-2, with TRBD1 matching over 12 bases. The V gene's germline CDR1 is SGHTA and CDR2 FQGNSA. The CDR3 totals 17 residues. Losses at the gene ends were 4 bases for V and 8 bases for J; bases not matched to a gene: 14. CDR3 sequence: CASSSAGTGGILGGYTF. In nucleotides, the CDR3 is TGTGCCAGCAGCTCCGCCGGGACAGGGGGCATCTTGGGAGGCTACACCTTC.

The chain has TRBV6-5 and TRBJ2-7, with 9 nucleotides matching TRBD1. V dropped 2 bases and J dropped 5; count of bases not matched to a gene: 1. This CDR3 has 13 residues. Germline V CDR1 and CDR2: MNHEY, SVGAGI. The DNA of the CDR3 is TGTGCCAGCAGTTACCGGACAGGGGACGAGCAGTACTTC. This sequence encodes CASSYRTGDEQYF.

This clone was seen only once. The chain has TRBV9 and TRBJ2-3, with a tentative D call TRBD1 (6 bases). V lost 1 base to trimming and J lost 3 bases, with 15 bases between them. This CDR3 is 16 amino acids long. Germline lookup yields CDR1 SGDLS and CDR2 YYNGEE. The CDR3 DNA is TGTGCCAGCAGCGTAAGAAACAGGGCTGGTACAGATACGCAGTATTTT. This encodes CASSVRNRAGTDTQYF.

The chain has TRBV28 and TRBJ1-4; TRBD1 agrees at 10 bases. J lost 8 bases, V lost 7 bases, and 13 bases had no gene match. Germline V gene lookup returns CDR1 MDHEN and CDR2 SYDVKM. This CDR3 is 16 amino acids long. The CDR3 bases are TGTGCCAGCAACCCTCCGGGACAGGGGTGGGAGGAAAAACTGTTTTTT. It translates to CASNPPGQGWEEKLFF.

The chain is built from TRBV25-1 and TRBJ2-7; 8 bases align to TRBD1. The CDR3 consists of 13 residues. Germline CDR1 and CDR2: MGHDK and SYGVNS. The junction had 6 bases not matched to a gene; V was cut back by 10 bases and J by 1 base. CDR3 protein: CAKGQGVSYEQYF. The CDR3 DNA is TGTGCCAAAGGACAGGGAGTATCCTACGAGCAGTACTTC.

V is TRBV7-3 and J is TRBJ2-2; TRBD2 matches 9 bases. Germline values: CDR1 SGHTA, CDR2 FQGTGA. The J segment lost 4 bases and the V segment lost 5 bases, leaving 11 bases of the junction unmatched. The CDR3 is 17 amino acids. This CDR3 reads CASSHRGLAGSTGELFF. CDR3 bases: TGTGCCAGCAGCCATCGGGGGCTAGCGGGATCCACCGGGGAGCTGTTTTTT.